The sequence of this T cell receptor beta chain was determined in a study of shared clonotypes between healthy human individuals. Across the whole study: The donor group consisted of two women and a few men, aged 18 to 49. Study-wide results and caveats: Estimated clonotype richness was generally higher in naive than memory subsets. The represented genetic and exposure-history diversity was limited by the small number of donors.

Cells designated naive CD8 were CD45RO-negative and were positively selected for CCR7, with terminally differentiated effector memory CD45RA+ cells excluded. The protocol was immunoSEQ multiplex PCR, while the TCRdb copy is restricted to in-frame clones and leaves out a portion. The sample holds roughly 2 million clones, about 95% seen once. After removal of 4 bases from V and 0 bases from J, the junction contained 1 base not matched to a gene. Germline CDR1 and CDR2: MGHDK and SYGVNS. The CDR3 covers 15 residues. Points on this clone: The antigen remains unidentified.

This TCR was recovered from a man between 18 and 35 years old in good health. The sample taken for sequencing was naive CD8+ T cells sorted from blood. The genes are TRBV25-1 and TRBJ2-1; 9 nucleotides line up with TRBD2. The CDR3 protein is CASSVSGGSYNEQFF. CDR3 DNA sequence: TGTGCCAGCAGTGTTAGCGGGGGCTCCTACAATGAGCAGTTCTTC.